One sample yielded the 27 T cell receptor beta chains listed below, sequenced in a study of cytomegalovirus exposure and HLA in healthy donors. The PCR contained 60 Vbeta and 13 Jbeta primers. The method was immunoSEQ multiplex PCR; TCRdb's version includes in-frame clones alone and lacks a portion of them. The sample holds about 150,000 clones; approximately 82% are singletons and the top ten take about 6.1%. Sequenced sample: PBMCs. Every receptor here comes from a woman between 50 and 59 years old in good health and CMV-seropositive.

The V gene is TRBV5-6, the J gene TRBJ2-7; 8 bases align to TRBD1. The CDR3 contains 15 residues. After removal of 0 bases from V and 3 bases from J, the junction contained 5 bases not matched to a gene. Germline CDR1 reads SGHDT; CDR2 reads YYEEEE. CDR3 DNA sequence: TGTGCCAGCAGCTTGGGGGACAGGAGTGTCTACGAGCAGTACTTC. The encoded protein is CASSLGDRSVYEQYF.

The V and J genes are TRBV6-1 and TRBJ1-6; 7 bases fit TRBD1. The J segment lost 7 bases and the V segment lost 8 bases, leaving 8 bases of the junction unmatched. This CDR3 has 14 residues. CDR1 is MNHNS and CDR2 is SASEGT in the germline V gene. Here the CDR3 DNA reads TGTGCCAGCGATAGGGGGCAGGAGAATTCACCCCTCCACTTT. This sequence encodes CASDRGQENSPLHF.

The V call is TRBV5-1, the J call TRBJ2-5; TRBD2 agrees at 10 bases. The J call may not be correct, given that the DNA end is closer to TRBJ2-7. CDR1 and CDR2 (germline): SGHRS, YFSETQ. The CDR3 is 16 amino acids. The CDR3 region is CASSLDKRGGRGEQYF. CDR3 sequence (DNA): TGCGCCAGCAGCTTGGACAAGCGGGGGGGCCGGGGCGAGCAGTACTTC.

This clone has a single count. The chain has TRBV28 and TRBJ2-2, with 13 bases matching TRBD2. The CDR3 is 16 residues long. The J segment lost 4 bases and the V segment lost 5 bases, leaving 4 bases of the junction unmatched. CDR1 is MDHEN, CDR2 SYDVKM, per germline. The CDR3 region is CASSLRLAGGTGELFF. For the CDR3, the DNA is TGTGCCAGCAGTCTGAGACTAGCGGGGGGCACCGGGGAGCTGTTTTTT.

The J gene is TRBJ1-3, the V gene TRBV5-6; D possibly corresponds to TRBD1 (6 bases). V was shortened by 6 bases and J by 6 bases, with 13 bases between the two germline ends. This CDR3 is built from 13 residues. The germline V gene encodes CDR1 SGHDT and CDR2 YYEEEE. The CDR3 sequence: CASTRQDSNTIYF. CDR3 nucleotide sequence: TGTGCCAGCACCAGACAGGATTCAAACACCATATATTTT.

The V gene is TRBV5-6, the J gene TRBJ2-7, with 10 bases lining up with TRBD2. The V and J ends lost 0 bases and 0 bases, in that order; junction bases with no gene match: 3. Germline CDR1 reads SGHDT; CDR2 reads YYEEEE. This CDR3 is built from 16 residues. CDR3: CASSLAGLAVSYEQYF. The CDR3 nucleotides are TGTGCCAGCAGCTTGGCCGGACTAGCGGTCTCCTACGAGCAGTACTTC.

The rearrangement links TRBV7-8 to TRBJ2-1; TRBD2 matches 10 bases. The CDR3 totals 16 residues. From germline, CDR1 is SGHVS and CDR2 FQNEAQ. V dropped 5 bases and J dropped 5; count of bases not matched to a gene: 9. CDR3 loop: CASSPNRLAGHNEQFF. CDR3 DNA sequence: TGTGCCAGCAGCCCCAACCGACTAGCGGGTCACAATGAGCAGTTCTTC. The full variable domain, in which reference TRBV7-8 and TRBJ2-1 provide the parts outside the CDR3, is GAGVSQSPRYKVAKRGQDVALRCDPISGHVSLFWYQQALGQGPEFLTYFQNEAQLDKSGLPSDRFFAERPEGSVSTLKIQRTQQEDSAVYLCASSPNRLAGHNEQFFGPGTRLTVL.

The V gene is TRBV7-3, the J gene TRBJ2-3; 16 bases agree with TRBD2. Per the germline V gene, CDR1 is SGHTA and CDR2 is FQGTGA. The CDR3 covers 16 residues. V shed 3 bases, J shed 6 bases, and the junction held 3 bases outside the gene matches. CDR3 residues: CASSFGTSGGVDTQYF. The CDR3 nucleotides read TGTGCCAGCAGCTTCGGGACTAGCGGGGGGGTTGATACGCAGTATTTT.

This clone was observed once. One end of the junction is discordant with germline, which a read error may explain. V gene TRBV7-9 combines with J gene TRBJ2-1; the D is unclear. Germline V lookup: CDR1 SEHNR, CDR2 FQNEAQ (reference sequence). The length of the CDR3 is 14 residues. In DNA, the CDR3 is TGTTCCAGCAGCCTAAACGTCGCTACGCTTGAGCAGTTCTTC. Amino acid sequence: CSSSLNVATLEQFF.

This clone was picked up a small number of times. The V and J genes are TRBV7-2 and TRBJ2-7; the match to TRBD2 covers 9 bases. The CDR3 runs to 15 residues. Germline V gives CDR1 SGHTA, CDR2 FQGNSA. V was pared by 5 bases and J by 7 bases, with 12 bases of the junction left unmatched. The CDR3 loop is CASSGGLALVREQYF. The CDR3 DNA is TGTGCCAGCAGCGGAGGACTAGCGCTCGTGAGGGAGCAGTACTTC.

The chain is built from TRBV9 and TRBJ1-2; TRBD1 agrees at 9 bases. CDR1 SGDLS and CDR2 YYNGEE come from the germline V gene. The length of the CDR3 is 15 residues. The CDR3 coding sequence is TGTACCTGGGGGACAGGGCCGTATTCTAACTATGGCTACACCTTC. It yields the protein CTWGTGPYSNYGYTF. Using reference TRBV9 and TRBJ1-2 for the parts outside the CDR3, the full variable domain is DSGVTQTPKHLITATGQRVTLRCSPRSGDLSVYWYQQSLDQGLQFLIQYYNGEERAKGNILERFSAQQFPDLHSELNLSSLELGDSALYFCTWGTGPYSNYGYTFGSGTRLTVV.

V and J are TRBV6-1 and TRBJ2-2; D is undetermined. Per the germline V gene, CDR1 is MNHNS and CDR2 is SASEGT. This CDR3 is 14 amino acids long. With 0 bases removed from V and 9 bases from J, the gap between germline ends came to 11 bases. The CDR3 is CASSEAWAARELFF. Written as DNA, the CDR3 is TGTGCCAGCAGTGAAGCGTGGGCCGCCCGGGAGCTGTTTTTT.

The chain is built from TRBV10-3 and TRBJ2-1, with 7 bases matching TRBD1. With V trimmed by 7 bases and J by 4 bases, 10 bases remained unmatched. This CDR3 has 15 amino acids. Per the germline V gene, CDR1 is ENHRY and CDR2 is SYGVKD. The CDR3 bases are TGTGCCATCAAAGGACAGGAGTCCCCATACAATGAGCAGTTCTTC. This encodes CAIKGQESPYNEQFF.

The rearrangement joins TRBV28 to TRBJ1-2, with TRBD1 matching over 10 bases. This CDR3 is 15 amino acids long. V lost 6 bases to trimming and J lost 13 bases; unmatched junction nucleotides: 17. From germline, CDR1 is MDHEN and CDR2 SYDVKM. CDR3: CASRGQGTLLGPGTF. In DNA, the CDR3 is TGTGCCAGCAGGGGACAGGGGACCCTCTTAGGCCCGGGCACCTTC.

This sequence joins TRBV21-1 and TRBJ2-1; no check of the table's D call, TRBD1, against the DNA was made. TRBV21-1 is termed a pseudogene. The CDR3 loop spans 13 amino acids. The CDR3 spells CASSVGQRNEQFF. CDR3 nucleotide sequence: TGTGCCAGCAGCGTTGGACAGCGGAATGAGCAGTTCTTC.

The rearrangement links TRBV5-4 to TRBJ1-1; TRBD1 agrees at 8 bases. V trimming: 4 bases; J trimming: 6 bases; junction bases outside the gene matches: 5. Germline V gives CDR1 SGHNT, CDR2 YYREEE (reference sequence). The CDR3 consists of 13 residues. The CDR3 spells CASSPRGLAEAFF. CDR3 DNA sequence: TGTGCCAGCAGCCCCAGGGGGCTAGCTGAAGCTTTCTTT.

The chain joins TRBV6-1 to TRBJ1-1; no firm D call. V was trimmed by 5 bases and J by 4 bases, leaving 14 bases between them. The CDR3 consists of 14 residues. The germline V gene encodes CDR1 MNHNS and CDR2 SASEGT. In nucleotides, the CDR3 is TGTGCCAGCAGTACCCGGGAATCCGGCACTGAAGCTTTCTTT. This codes for CASSTRESGTEAFF.

This clone appeared once. The genes are TRBV7-9 and TRBJ2-7, with TRBD1 identical over 8 bases. Germline V gene lookup returns CDR1 SEHNR and CDR2 FQNEAQ (reference sequence). CDR3 length: 17 amino acids. The junction had 12 bases not matched to a gene; V was cut back by 5 bases and J by 0 bases. In DNA form, the CDR3 reads TGTGCCAGCAGCGGAGTGACGACAGGGGCCAACTCCTACGAGCAGTACTTC. Amino acid sequence: CASSGVTTGANSYEQYF. The complete variable domain, with remaining parts taken from reference TRBV7-9 and TRBJ2-7, reads DTGVSQNPRHKITKRGQNVTFRCDPISEHNRLYWYRQTLGQGPEFLTYFQNEAQLEKSRLLSDRFSAERPKGSFSTLEIQRTEQGDSAMYLCASSGVTTGANSYEQYFGPGTRLTVT.

Remarks on this clone: Germline and junction disagree at one end, which may indicate a read error. This chain uses TRBV6-5 with TRBJ1-3, with TRBD1 matching 8 bases. This CDR3 region has 15 residues. Germline V CDR1 and CDR2: MNHEY, SVGAGI. The DNA of the CDR3 is TGTGCCAGCAGTAACTCCCACAGGGGGGTAAACACCATATATTTT. This encodes CASSNSHRGVNTIYF.

This clone has just a few counts. This CDR3 reads CASSFPGVNTEAFF. The CDR3 region has the DNA TGCGCCAGCAGCTTCCCAGGGGTGAACACTGAAGCTTTCTTT. This chain joins TRBV5-1 and TRBJ1-1, with D possibly TRBD1 on 6 matching bases. With 2 bases removed from V and 0 bases from J, the gap between germline ends came to 8 bases. The CDR3 spans 14 residues. Per germline, CDR1 SGHRS and CDR2 YFSETQ.

This sequence joins TRBV30 and TRBJ2-1, with D perhaps TRBD2 (5 bases). There are 13 residues in the CDR3. The V end lost 3 bases, the J end lost 9 bases, and 15 bases lay between the germline ends. The V gene's germline CDR1 is GTSNPN and CDR2 SVGIG (reference sequence). CDR3 loop: CAWSPTRTGEQFF. The CDR3 DNA reads as TGTGCCTGGAGCCCCACTAGGACGGGTGAGCAGTTCTTC. Based on the CDR3 plus reference TRBV30 and TRBJ2-1, the full variable domain is SQTIHQWPATLVQPVGSPLSLECTVEGTSNPNLYWYRQAAGRGLQLLFYSVGIGQISSEVPQNLSASRPQDRQFILSSKKLLLSDSGFYLCAWSPTRTGEQFFGPGTRLTVL.

The chain links TRBV2 to TRBJ2-7; perhaps TRBD1 as D (5 bases). CDR1 and CDR2 from the germline V gene are SNHLY and FYNNEI. This CDR3 is built from 12 residues. Deletions cut 4 bases from V and 4 bases from J, with 8 bases between. DNA for the CDR3: TGTGCCAGCAGTGCGAAGGGGTACGAGCAGTACTTC. Amino acids: CASSAKGYEQYF.

J is TRBJ2-7 and V is TRBV6-5; maybe TRBD2 (5 bases). V was cut by 2 bases and J by 4 bases, with 12 bases left in between. In germline, CDR1 is MNHEY, CDR2 SVGAGI. The CDR3 extends over 14 amino acids. As DNA, the CDR3 is TGTGCCAGCAGTTACAAGGGAGCTGCATACGAGCAGTACTTC. Its protein is CASSYKGAAYEQYF.

V usage is TRBV11-2 and J usage is TRBJ2-2; D is unresolved. Between the trimmed V and J ends, which lost 3 bases and 5 bases, there was a span of 7 bases. The CDR3 is 13 amino acids. The germline V gene has CDR1 SGHAT and CDR2 FQNNGV. CDR3 sequence: CASSFTRTGELFF. The CDR3 DNA reads as TGTGCCAGCAGCTTTACTCGGACCGGGGAGCTGTTTTTT.

The chain recombines TRBV4-3 with TRBJ1-2, with D possibly being TRBD1 (6 bases). V lost 1 base, J lost 4 bases, and 10 bases lay in between. Germline CDR1 reads LGHNA; CDR2 reads YSLEER. This CDR3 region has 14 residues. CDR3 protein: CASSQGEQGYGYTF. As DNA, the CDR3 is TGCGCCAGCAGCCAAGGGGAACAGGGCTATGGCTACACCTTC.

The CDR3 sequence: CASSSRGGGLGSYNEQFF. The DNA for the CDR3 is TGTGCCAGCAGCTCTCGTGGGGGGGGCCTCGGCTCCTACAATGAGCAGTTCTTC. This chain joins TRBV11-2 and TRBJ2-1; possible D gene TRBD2, 7 bases. The germline V and J ends were trimmed by 4 bases and 0 bases, with 19 bases remaining between them. Germline V lookup: CDR1 SGHAT, CDR2 FQNNGV. This CDR3 is 18 amino acids long. Variable domain in full (rest from reference TRBV11-2 and TRBJ2-1): EAGVAQSPRYKIIEKRQSVAFWCNPISGHATLYWYQQILGQGPKLLIQFQNNGVVDDSQLPKDRFSAERLKGVDSTLKIQPAKLEDSAVYLCASSSRGGGLGSYNEQFFGPGTRLTVL.

As for this clone: No DNA is shown, since the ends of the CDR3 on it are uncertain; the CDR3 is the one TCRdb lists. This chain connects TRBV19 to TRBJ1-2. Germline V CDR1 and CDR2: LNHDA, SQIVND (reference sequence). The CDR3 length is 13 residues, termini included. CDR3 protein: CASSISVPDGYTF.